Presented here are 10 T cell receptor beta chains from one specimen sequenced in a study of CD8 T cells in ankylosing spondylitis. TCRdb re-called the 5' RACE reads through MiXCR, storing one row per CDR3 protein. This table has approximately 240,000 distinct CDR3 sequences, approximately 24% appearing once. The sample comprised blood, either unsorted or a sorted T cell fraction (not recorded which). These receptors were obtained from a male donor with ankylosing spondylitis or in good health (not recorded which).

This clonotype has a handful of counts. The chain combines TRBV6-5 with TRBJ2-1; tentative D call: TRBD1 (5 bases). Trimming cost V 5 bases and J 8 bases, with 16 bases left between them. The CDR3 runs to 14 residues. Germline loops: CDR1 MNHEY, CDR2 SVGAGI. The CDR3 is CASSTLDRSHEQFF. The CDR3 DNA follows: TGTGCCAGCAGTACACTCGACAGATCTCATGAGCAGTTCTTC.

The rearrangement joins TRBV24-1 to TRBJ2-7; D is uncertain. This CDR3 contains 13 residues. Germline V gene data show CDR1 as KGHDR and CDR2 as SFDVKD. V lost 4 bases and J lost 1, with 7 bases in between. The CDR3 DNA is TGTGCCACCAGTGACGGACCGTCCTACGAGCAGTACTTC. It specifies CATSDGPSYEQYF.

The sample holds many counts of this clonotype. The chain employs TRBV20-1 and TRBJ2-3, with a tentative D call TRBD2 (6 bases). CDR3 length: 13 amino acids. V lost 2 bases and J lost 10, with 16 bases in between. Germline V gives CDR1 DFQATT, CDR2 SNEGSKA (reference sequence). Here the CDR3 reads CSARTPDGGAQYF. The CDR3, as DNA: TGCAGTGCTAGAACGCCGGACGGGGGAGCGCAGTATTTT.

The chain combines TRBV7-9 with TRBJ1-4; D not certain. Trimming cost V 4 bases and J 1 base, with 10 bases left between them. Germline V gene sequence: CDR1 SEHNR, CDR2 FQNEAQ (reference sequence). This CDR3 is built from 15 residues. CDR3 nucleotides: TGTGCCAGCAGCTCCTGGAGAGTAACTAATGAAAAACTGTTTTTT. Its translation: CASSSWRVTNEKLFF. The full variable domain, in which reference TRBV7-9 and TRBJ1-4 provide the parts outside the CDR3, is DTGVSQNPRHKITKRGQNVTFRCDPISEHNRLYWYRQTLGQGPEFLTYFQNEAQLEKSRLLSDRFSAERPKGSFSTLEIQRTEQGDSAMYLCASSSWRVTNEKLFFGSGTQLSVL.

V gene TRBV11-1 combines with J gene TRBJ2-1; 7 bases fit TRBD1. Germline assignment: CDR1 SGHAT and CDR2 FQDESV (reference sequence). This CDR3 comprises 15 residues. V lost 6 bases, J lost 7 bases, and 12 bases stayed unmatched. The CDR3, as DNA: TGTGCCAGCAGACATACAGGGGCCCGACGGAATGAGCAGTTCTTC. Translation gives CASRHTGARRNEQFF.

In this sample, this clonotype turned up many times. The chain carries TRBV20-1 and TRBJ1-1, with a tentative D call TRBD1 (6 bases). V was shortened by 3 bases and J by 1 base, with 12 bases between the two germline ends. The CDR3 is 14 amino acids. Germline V CDR1 and CDR2: DFQATT, SNEGSKA (reference sequence). Here the CDR3 reads CSASRGAQNTEAFF. Written as DNA, the CDR3 is TGCAGTGCTAGCCGGGGGGCGCAGAACACTGAAGCTTTCTTT.

This clonotype was seen many times. This chain connects TRBV9 to TRBJ2-3; 10 bases agree with TRBD1. CDR1 SGDLS and CDR2 YYNGEE come from the germline V gene. The CDR3 contains 16 residues. V trimming: 4 bases; J trimming: 0 bases; junction bases outside the gene matches: 5. Written as DNA, the CDR3 is TGTGCCAGCAGCCCCCGGGACAGGGGTAGCACAGATACGCAGTATTTT. Encoded protein: CASSPRDRGSTDTQYF.

The genes are TRBV20-1 and TRBJ2-1, with D possibly matching TRBD1 (5 bases). CDR1 and CDR2 from the germline V gene are DFQATT and SNEGSKA (reference sequence). The CDR3 is 13 amino acids. Between the trimmed V and J ends, which lost 7 bases and 1 base, there was a span of 11 bases. CDR3 sequence: CSVKTDSYNEQFF. For the CDR3, the DNA is TGCAGTGTTAAGACAGATTCCTACAATGAGCAGTTCTTC.

This clonotype has more than one count but fewer than ten. V is TRBV29-1 and J is TRBJ2-1; 10 positions agree with TRBD2. CDR3 size: 15 residues. J gave up 10 bases and V 4 bases, and 13 bases lay outside the gene matches. Germline-derived CDR1 and CDR2 are SQVTM and ANQGSEA. CDR3 DNA sequence: TGCAGCGTTGCGTCCCTAGCGGGGGAGGGTTGGGAGCAGTTCTTC. It encodes CSVASLAGEGWEQFF.

There are many counts of this clonotype. The chain links TRBV29-1 to TRBJ1-1; D unclear. Germline CDR1 and CDR2: SQVTM and ANQGSEA. Trimming cost V 4 bases and J 0 bases, with 3 bases left between them. The CDR3 sequence is 11 residues long. The chain's CDR3 is CSVGLNTEAFF. CDR3 in DNA: TGCAGCGTTGGGCTGAACACTGAAGCTTTCTTT.